The 3 T cell receptor beta chains in this list originate from one sample, sequenced in a study of TIL therapy for anti-PD-1-resistant metastatic lung cancer. Noted time point: pre-treatment sample, taken before nivolumab and TIL therapy. The libraries were made with immunoSEQ v3. Repertoires were generated with immunoSEQ multiplex PCR, while TCRdb's copy carries only in-frame clones and drops some. Altogether roughly 46,000 clones are present, about 86% being singletons, with the ten largest covering approximately 5.1%. The sequenced sample was blood, obtained at baseline. These receptors were collected from a person aged 25 to 79 with non-small cell lung cancer.

The rearrangement links TRBV9 to TRBJ2-5; D is perhaps TRBD1 (7 bases). Trimming cost V 0 bases and J 2 bases, with 11 bases left between them. The germline gives CDR1 SGDLS, CDR2 YYNGEE. This CDR3 has 15 residues. The CDR3 loop is CASSVVPGGQETQYF. CDR3 bases: TGTGCCAGCAGCGTAGTCCCAGGGGGGCAAGAGACCCAGTACTTC. The variable domain in full, completed from reference TRBV9 and TRBJ2-5, reads DSGVTQTPKHLITATGQRVTLRCSPRSGDLSVYWYQQSLDQGLQFLIQYYNGEERAKGNILERFSAQQFPDLHSELNLSSLELGDSALYFCASSVVPGGQETQYFGPGTRLLVL.

The V gene is TRBV7-2, the J gene TRBJ2-3, with 7 bases lining up with TRBD2. This CDR3 comprises 15 residues. The V segment lost 5 bases and the J segment 7 bases; nucleotides outside the gene matches: 12. Per the germline V gene, CDR1 is SGHTA and CDR2 is FQGNSA. This CDR3 is CASSPPAAGAYTQYF. The CDR3 DNA reads as TGTGCCAGCAGCCCCCCAGCGGCGGGAGCCTATACGCAGTATTTT. Looking up the rest from reference TRBV7-2 and TRBJ2-3 gives the full variable domain: GAGVSQSPSNKVTEKGKDVELRCDPISGHTALYWYRQSLGQGLEFLIYFQGNSAPDKSGLPSDRFSAERTGGSVSTLTIQRTQQEDSAVYLCASSPPAAGAYTQYFGPGTRLTVL.

This chain's CDR3 is CASSLGGPGHEQYF. The CDR3 DNA reads as TGTGCCAGCAGTTTGGGCGGGCCAGGGCACGAGCAGTACTTC. The chain has TRBV28 and TRBJ2-7; D may correspond to TRBD1 or TRBD2 (5 bases each). This CDR3 region has 14 residues. Germline values: CDR1 MDHEN, CDR2 SYDVKM. V dropped 3 bases and J dropped 5 bases, with 14 bases sitting between them.